The 15 T cell receptor beta chains in this list originate from one sample, sequenced in a study of T cell repertoires in cytomegalovirus infection. TCRdb independently ran MiXCR on the reads; one entry per CDR3 protein. The table includes roughly 150,000 distinct CDR3 sequences, 17% detected once. The sequenced material came from CD8+ T cells from PBMCs. The receptors stem from a human donor in good health (CMV status not recorded). Some clones in this sample may be carry-over from other donors' samples.

The chain joins TRBV7-9 to TRBJ1-1; TRBD1 matches at 7 bases. This CDR3 contains 16 residues. Trimming removed 6 bases from V and 0 bases from J; junction bases left unmatched: 10. CDR1 and CDR2 from the germline V gene are SEHNR and FQNEAQ (reference sequence). CDR3 nucleotide sequence: TGTGCCAGCAGAACCAACAGGGGTACGATGAACACTGAAGCTTTCTTT. Translated: CASRTNRGTMNTEAFF.

This clonotype was seen a few times. The chain carries TRBV7-2 and TRBJ2-7, with D hard to call. The CDR3 length is 13 residues. The V end was cut by 0 bases, the J end by 7 bases, with 10 bases between. The V gene's germline CDR1 is SGHTA and CDR2 FQGNSA. This CDR3 reads CASSLAGVREQYF. The CDR3 DNA follows: TGTGCCAGCAGCTTAGCTGGAGTTCGTGAGCAGTACTTC.

The gene calls are TRBV19 and TRBJ1-1; D is unresolved. This CDR3 is 11 amino acids long. The germline V gene has CDR1 LNHDA and CDR2 SQIVND (reference sequence). The germline V and J ends were trimmed by 7 bases and 4 bases, with 7 bases remaining between them. CDR3 bases: TGTGCCAGTAAGGGAGCCACTGAAGCTTTCTTT. It is translated as CASKGATEAFF.

This chain connects TRBV2 to TRBJ2-1; 9 bases are shared with TRBD2. V shed 4 bases, J shed 2 bases, and the junction held 3 bases outside the gene matches. Germline assignment: CDR1 SNHLY and CDR2 FYNNEI. The CDR3 is 15 amino acids. The CDR3 DNA is TGTGCCAGCAGTGGTAGCGGGAGCGCCTACAATGAGCAGTTCTTC. As protein: CASSGSGSAYNEQFF.

This clonotype has only a few counts. The rearrangement joins TRBV13 to TRBJ2-1, with 7 bases that match TRBD1. The V gene's germline CDR1 is PRHDT and CDR2 FYEKMQ (reference sequence). Trimming cost V 4 bases and J 8 bases; bases outside gene matches: 5. There are 13 residues in the CDR3. CDR3 sequence: CASSWQGDDEQFF. The CDR3 DNA is TGTGCCAGCAGCTGGCAGGGGGACGATGAGCAGTTCTTC.

V gene TRBV12-3 or TRBV12-4 combines with J gene TRBJ2-1; the D gene could be TRBD1 or TRBD2 (5 bases each). The CDR3 runs 14 residues. Trimming left V 5 bases short and J 0 bases short, with 8 bases between. The DNA of the CDR3 is TGTGCCAGCAGTCAGGGACGCTCCTACAATGAGCAGTTCTTC. Translating gives CASSQGRSYNEQFF.

This clonotype showed up just a few times. The chain has TRBV19 and TRBJ2-1; D is perhaps TRBD1 (6 bases). Between the trimmed V and J ends, which lost 3 bases and 4 bases, there was a span of 7 bases. This CDR3 comprises 13 residues. CDR1 is LNHDA, CDR2 SQIVND, per germline (reference sequence). CDR3 loop: CASSIDRYNEQFF. The CDR3 nucleotides read TGTGCCAGTAGTATCGACAGGTACAATGAGCAGTTCTTC.

In its sample, this clonotype was seen once. The rearrangement joins TRBV12-3 or TRBV12-4 to TRBJ1-5; TRBD1 matches at 8 bases. The ends lost 7 bases at V and 4 bases at J; junction bases unmatched: 3. The CDR3 runs to 13 residues. CDR3 coding DNA: TGTGCCAGCACCCGGGACAGGAATCAGCCCCAGCATTTT. It codes for CASTRDRNQPQHF.

This clonotype was observed a few times. V usage is TRBV6-5 and J usage is TRBJ2-1; a possible D gene is TRBD2 (6 bases). This CDR3 spans 19 amino acids. With 0 bases removed from V and 0 bases from J, the gap between germline ends came to 18 bases. CDR1 and CDR2 from the germline V gene are MNHEY and SVGAGI. The CDR3, as DNA: TGTGCCAGCAGTTACTCGCGAGGTGGAGGGCCTGGCTCCTACAATGAGCAGTTCTTC. Its protein is CASSYSRGGGPGSYNEQFF.

The chain couples TRBV28 to TRBJ2-3; TRBD2 aligns across 7 bases. There are 20 residues in the CDR3. The germline V gene encodes CDR1 MDHEN and CDR2 SYDVKM. Trimming cost V 3 bases and J 5 bases; bases outside gene matches: 23. The CDR3 DNA reads TGTGCCAGCAGTTTGGTAGCGAGTGGGAGGGTCCTCACACAGCTAGATACGCAGTATTTT. Its translation: CASSLVASGRVLTQLDTQYF.

The sample holds a few counts of this clonotype. The rearrangement uses TRBV7-9 and TRBJ2-7; TRBD2 might be the D (6 bases). The germline V gene encodes CDR1 SEHNR and CDR2 FQNEAQ (reference sequence). V shed 0 bases and J shed 6 bases, with 15 bases lying between them. The CDR3 spans 15 residues. In DNA form, the CDR3 reads TGTGCCAGCAGCTTAGCCCCCAGGGAGGACGGCGAGCAGTACTTC. Translation gives CASSLAPREDGEQYF. The whole variable domain, remainder taken from reference TRBV7-9 and TRBJ2-7, is DTGVSQNPRHKITKRGQNVTFRCDPISEHNRLYWYRQTLGQGPEFLTYFQNEAQLEKSRLLSDRFSAERPKGSFSTLEIQRTEQGDSAMYLCASSLAPREDGEQYFGPGTRLTVT.

V and J are TRBV12-3 or TRBV12-4 and TRBJ2-1, with 16 bases aligning to TRBD2. Trimming took 5 bases from V and 6 from J; bases not matched to a gene: 4. The CDR3 is 16 residues long. For the CDR3, the DNA is TGTGCCAGCAGTCATGGGACTAGCGGGAGGGGCAATGAGCAGTTCTTC. This codes for CASSHGTSGRGNEQFF.

This clonotype was detected only a few times. This chain uses TRBV2 with TRBJ1-2; perhaps TRBD1 as D (5 bases). The germline V gene has CDR1 SNHLY and CDR2 FYNNEI. The CDR3 loop spans 13 amino acids. Trimming cost V 7 bases and J 2 bases, with 11 bases left between them. This CDR3 is CASTGRNNYGYTF. CDR3 bases: TGTGCCAGCACGGGACGGAACAACTATGGCTACACCTTC.

The CDR3 DNA is TGTGCCACCGAGACTAGCGGGGGTGGAAATGAGCAGTTCTTC. Protein sequence: CATETSGGGNEQFF. J is TRBJ2-1 and V is TRBV15; 12 nucleotides align to TRBD2. There are 14 residues in the CDR3. Trimming took 8 bases from V and 7 from J; bases not matched to a gene: 6. Per germline, CDR1 LNHNV and CDR2 YYDKDF (reference sequence).

This clonotype came up a few times. The chain joins TRBV11-2 to TRBJ2-5, with 8 bases lining up with TRBD2. V was pared by 4 bases and J by 5 bases, with 12 bases of the junction left unmatched. The germline CDR1 and CDR2 sequences are SGHAT and FQNNGV. The CDR3 is made up of 16 amino acids. CDR3 DNA sequence: TGTGCCAGCAGCTCCTTAGAGGCGGGAGGATGGGAGACCCAGTACTTC. Its protein is CASSSLEAGGWETQYF.